The 21 T cell receptor beta chains given below trace back to one sample, sequenced in a study of shared clonotypes between healthy human individuals. Generated by immunoSEQ multiplex PCR, the TCRdb table keeps only in-frame clones and is missing some. The repertoire holds over 850,000 clones, with around 78% as singletons. The sequenced sample consisted of memory CD4+ T cells from PBMCs. Documented subset: CD45RA-negative fraction. These TCRs come from a man aged 18 to 30 in good health. Some clones in this sample may be carry-over from other donors' samples.

The V and J genes are TRBV11-2 and TRBJ2-1; D remains unclear. The V gene lost 4 bases and the J gene lost 6 bases, with 16 bases spanning the gap. The V gene's germline CDR1 is SGHAT and CDR2 FQNNGV. This CDR3 has 15 residues. CDR3 coding DNA: TGTGCCAGCAGCTATGGAAACAGCTTCGGCAATGAGCAGTTCTTC. As protein: CASSYGNSFGNEQFF.

The rearrangement links TRBV27 to TRBJ2-7; 7 bases agree with TRBD1. This CDR3 comprises 14 residues. V trimming: 6 bases; J trimming: 4 bases; junction bases outside the gene matches: 9. Germline V gene sequence: CDR1 MNHEY, CDR2 SMNVEV (reference sequence). In DNA form, the CDR3 reads TGTGCCAGCAGCCTAGGGGGCCCCCCGTACGAGCAGTACTTC. Its protein product is CASSLGGPPYEQYF.

This clone was observed a few times. The chain joins TRBV7-2 to TRBJ2-1; 9 bases are a match to TRBD2. CDR1 SGHTA and CDR2 FQGNSA come from the germline V gene. The CDR3 loop spans 15 amino acids. Trimming at V came to 4 bases and at J to 1 base, leaving 2 bases not matched to a gene. Written as DNA, the CDR3 is TGTGCCAGCAGCTATAGCGGGGGATCCTACAATGAGCAGTTCTTC. Residues: CASSYSGGSYNEQFF.

The rearrangement links TRBV28 to TRBJ2-3; D gene unclear. Germline lookup yields CDR1 MDHEN and CDR2 SYDVKM. The CDR3 loop spans 11 amino acids. V shed 7 bases and J shed 6 bases, with 8 bases lying between them. CDR3 in amino acids: CASTLADTQYF. The CDR3 DNA sequence: TGTGCCAGCACCCTCGCCGATACGCAGTATTTT.

In DNA, the CDR3 is TGTGCCAGCAGGGGGACAGAAAGCAATCAGCCCCAGCATTTT. This sequence encodes CASRGTESNQPQHF. The J gene is TRBJ1-5, the V gene TRBV6-1; 7 bases line up with TRBD1. This CDR3 has 14 amino acids. Trimming cost V 6 bases and J 1 base; bases outside gene matches: 3. The germline gives CDR1 MNHNS, CDR2 SASEGT.

This clone has at least ten counts. This chain links TRBV30 with TRBJ1-2; the D is unclear. CDR1 GTSNPN and CDR2 SVGIG come from the germline V gene (reference sequence). CDR3 length: 13 amino acids. Trimming removed 3 bases from V and 0 bases from J, with 8 bases in between. CDR3 amino acids: CAWRRRTNYGYTF. The CDR3 DNA sequence: TGTGCCTGGAGACGGAGGACTAACTATGGCTACACCTTC.

The J gene is TRBJ2-3, the V gene TRBV6-5; 7 bases agree with TRBD2. In germline, CDR1 is MNHEY, CDR2 SVGAGI. Trimming cost V 2 bases and J 2 bases; bases outside gene matches: 4. The CDR3 is 15 residues long. DNA of the CDR3: TGTGCCAGCAGTTACCGAGCGGGAACCACAGATACGCAGTATTTT. This translates into CASSYRAGTTDTQYF.

The CDR3 region has the DNA TGTGCCATCAGTGAGTCCGGACAGGGCGGCAAAAACATTCAGTACTTC. Its translation is CAISESGQGGKNIQYF. The chain is built from TRBV10-3 and TRBJ2-4; 8 bases match TRBD1. The CDR3 spans 16 residues. CDR1 and CDR2 (germline): ENHRY, SYGVKD. Trimming at V came to 0 bases and at J to 3 bases, leaving 4 bases not matched to a gene.

The V and J genes are TRBV7-2 and TRBJ2-1, with TRBD2 identical over 8 bases. The CDR3 spans 16 residues. The germline CDR1 and CDR2 sequences are SGHTA and FQGNSA. With V trimmed by 0 bases and J by 2 bases, 3 bases remained unmatched. CDR3 protein: CASSLALAGPYNEQFF. The CDR3 coding sequence is TGTGCCAGCAGCTTAGCGTTAGCGGGACCCTACAATGAGCAGTTCTTC.

The V and J genes are TRBV9 and TRBJ2-3; either TRBD1 or TRBD2 may fit D (5 bases each). CDR1 SGDLS and CDR2 YYNGEE come from the germline V gene. With 5 bases removed from V and 2 bases from J, the gap between germline ends came to 12 bases. The CDR3 contains 14 residues. CDR3 sequence (DNA): TGTGCCAGCAGTCCGGGGACCTACACAGATACGCAGTATTTT. Its translation is CASSPGTYTDTQYF.

The chain recombines TRBV28 with TRBJ1-2, with 7 bases fitting TRBD1. This CDR3 comprises 17 residues. J gave up 4 bases and V 2 bases, and 13 bases lay outside the gene matches. Germline V CDR1 and CDR2: MDHEN, SYDVKM. The CDR3 spells CASSLSTGASASYGYTF. DNA for the CDR3: TGTGCCAGCAGTTTAAGTACAGGGGCCTCTGCTAGCTATGGCTACACCTTC.

CDR3 protein: CSVDIQGGTEAFF. The CDR3 bases are TGCAGCGTTGATATTCAGGGTGGCACTGAAGCTTTCTTT. V usage is TRBV29-1 and J usage is TRBJ1-1; D is possibly TRBD1 (5 bases). Trimming removed 3 bases at V and 4 bases at J, with 12 bases between. The CDR3 totals 13 residues. Germline CDR1 is SQVTM and CDR2 is ANQGSEA.

CDR3 coding DNA: TGCGCCAGCAGTTCGTGGCTTTCTGGGGCCAACGTCCTGACTTTC. As protein: CASSSWLSGANVLTF. The J gene is TRBJ2-6, the V gene TRBV5-1; no clear D. V gave up 5 bases and J gave up 1 base, with 10 bases separating them. CDR1 and CDR2 from the germline V gene are SGHRS and YFSETQ. This CDR3 comprises 15 residues.

J is TRBJ2-7 and V is TRBV11-3, with D possibly matching TRBD1 (6 bases). CDR1 and CDR2 (germline): SGHNT, YENEEA. V lost 7 bases and J 3 bases, leaving 25 bases between the germline ends. This CDR3 spans 17 amino acids. The CDR3 region has the DNA TGTGCCAGCATCCGAGGGGAAAACAGGGAGCAGGACTACGAGCAGTACTTC. Protein sequence: CASIRGENREQDYEQYF.

The V gene is TRBV28, the J gene TRBJ2-7; 7 bases are shared with TRBD2. The CDR3 is 16 residues long. Germline loops: CDR1 MDHEN, CDR2 SYDVKM. The V and J ends lost 6 bases and 6 bases, in that order; junction bases with no gene match: 17. In nucleotides, the CDR3 is TGTGCCAGCAGGCGAGGTCATGAGCGGGGTACCGCCGAGCAGTACTTC. The encoded protein is CASRRGHERGTAEQYF.

For the CDR3, the DNA is TGTGCCAGCTCAGCCGGGAAAGACACCGGGGAGCTGTTTTTT. It translates to CASSAGKDTGELFF. This chain joins TRBV18 and TRBJ2-2; D may be TRBD2 (5 bases). Germline loops: CDR1 KGHSH, CDR2 LQKENI. The CDR3 totals 14 residues. V shed 5 bases and J shed 3 bases, with 10 bases lying between them.

The chain couples TRBV9 to TRBJ2-6, with D unresolved. The V and J ends lost 4 bases and 6 bases respectively, with 11 bases between them. Germline CDR1 reads SGDLS; CDR2 reads YYNGEE. The CDR3 extends over 14 amino acids. The CDR3 DNA sequence: TGTGCCAGCAGCCCCCAGACCCTGGCCAACGTCCTGACTTTC. Encoded protein: CASSPQTLANVLTF. Together with reference TRBV9 and TRBJ2-6, the CDR3 gives the full variable domain: DSGVTQTPKHLITATGQRVTLRCSPRSGDLSVYWYQQSLDQGLQFLIQYYNGEERAKGNILERFSAQQFPDLHSELNLSSLELGDSALYFCASSPQTLANVLTFGAGSRLTVL.

The chain links TRBV19 to TRBJ2-6; no clear D. The CDR3 loop spans 14 amino acids. Germline lookup yields CDR1 LNHDA and CDR2 SQIVND (reference sequence). The germline V and J ends were trimmed by 4 bases and 1 base, with 5 bases remaining between them. CDR3 sequence reads: CASSTPSGANVLTF. In DNA form, the CDR3 reads TGTGCCAGTAGTACCCCATCTGGGGCCAACGTCCTGACTTTC.

A note on this clone: One junction end disagrees with the germline gene, perhaps due to a read error. CDR3 sequence (DNA): TGTGCCAGCGGTGAACTAACGGAGACCCAGTACTTC. Encoded protein: CASGELTETQYF. V usage is TRBV2 and J usage is TRBJ2-5; D uncertain. The germline gives CDR1 SNHLY, CDR2 FYNNEI. This CDR3 is built from 12 residues.

This chain uses TRBV14 with TRBJ2-7; 7 bases agree with TRBD2. The CDR3 length is 15 residues. The junction had 12 bases not matched to a gene; V was cut back by 4 bases and J by 6 bases. Germline V gene sequence: CDR1 SGHDN, CDR2 FVKESK. The CDR3 DNA follows: TGTGCCAGCAGCCCCCTTGCGGGGCAGCGGGGCGAGCAGTACTTC. As protein: CASSPLAGQRGEQYF.

The rearrangement joins TRBV18 to TRBJ2-2; TRBD2 matches at 10 bases. Germline loops: CDR1 KGHSH, CDR2 LQKENI. The junction had 5 bases not matched to a gene; V was cut back by 0 bases and J by 7 bases. The CDR3 is made up of 16 amino acids. CDR3 residues: CASSPPLAGRSGELFF. The CDR3 nucleotides are TGTGCCAGCTCACCACCACTAGCGGGACGGAGCGGGGAGCTGTTTTTT.